The 28 T cell receptor beta chains presented below share a single source sample, sequenced in a study of blood T cell repertoires in COVID-19. Libraries were prepared by immunoSEQ multiplex PCR; TCRdb keeps only in-frame clonotypes and omits some of them. The repertoire holds about 240,000 clones, with 85% to 90% as singletons. Sequenced material: PBMCs or T cells enriched from blood (not recorded which). The source is a man between 40 and 49 years old who had recovered from COVID-19.

The V and J genes are TRBV5-1 and TRBJ2-2, with D possibly being TRBD2 (5 bases). The germline V and J ends were trimmed by 1 base and 6 bases, with 13 bases remaining between them. CDR3 length: 15 residues. Germline loops: CDR1 SGHRS, CDR2 YFSETQ. CDR3 DNA: TGCGCCAGCAGCTTGTTACCCTTTAGCGCCGGGGAGCTGTTTTTT. The encoded protein is CASSLLPFSAGELFF.

This chain joins TRBV11-3 and TRBJ2-1; 14 positions match TRBD2. The V segment lost 1 base and the J segment 9 bases; nucleotides outside the gene matches: 5. Germline CDR1 and CDR2: SGHNT and YENEEA. The CDR3 loop spans 16 amino acids. DNA of the CDR3: TGTGCCAGCAGCTTAGGACTAGCGGGGGGGCTGACTGAGCAGTTCTTC. Its translation: CASSLGLAGGLTEQFF.

Worth noting for this clone: Other DNA sequences from this sample encode an identical CDR3 as well. The chain joins TRBV19 to TRBJ1-5, with D possibly being TRBD1 (5 bases). Trimming pared 3 bases from V and 4 bases from J, leaving 7 bases between. Germline values: CDR1 LNHDA, CDR2 SQIVND (reference sequence). The CDR3 has 13 amino acids. The CDR3 coding sequence is TGTGCCAGTAGTATTCGGGGGAATCAGCCCCAGCATTTT. It encodes CASSIRGNQPQHF.

This chain joins TRBV12-5 and TRBJ1-1; 9 bases map to TRBD1. Trimming removed 10 bases from V and 0 bases from J; junction bases left unmatched: 9. CDR3 length: 15 residues. Germline V gene lookup returns CDR1 LGHNT and CDR2 FRNRAP. CDR3 DNA sequence: TGTGCTAATAGGCTGGACAGGGGAATGAACACTGAAGCTTTCTTT. Translated: CANRLDRGMNTEAFF.

As to this clone: The same CDR3 can be traced to other DNA sequences in this sample. The chain joins TRBV4-1 to TRBJ2-7; D may be TRBD1 (5 bases). Germline CDR1 reads MGHRA; CDR2 reads YSYEKL. V lost 1 base, J lost 6 bases, and 13 bases lay in between. The CDR3 has 14 amino acids. The CDR3 sequence: CASSQVQGNSEQYF. The CDR3 DNA reads TGCGCCAGCAGCCAAGTGCAGGGAAATAGCGAGCAGTACTTC.

The rearrangement links TRBV7-8 to TRBJ2-3; 14 nucleotides align to TRBD2. This CDR3 has 19 residues. V trimming: 6 bases; J trimming: 3 bases; junction bases outside the gene matches: 14. Germline loops: CDR1 SGHVS, CDR2 FQNEAQ. The CDR3 is CASSPTGLAGGTGTDTQYF. As DNA, the CDR3 is TGTGCCAGCAGTCCTACAGGACTAGCGGGGGGAACGGGTACAGATACGCAGTATTTT.

The chain links TRBV3-1 (or the pseudogene TRBV3-2) to TRBJ2-1; 9 bases match TRBD2. From germline, CDR1 is LGHDT and CDR2 YNNKEL (reference sequence). This CDR3 contains 16 residues. Germline trimming cut 0 bases from V and 4 bases from J; bases unmatched to any gene: 4. The CDR3 loop reads CASSQEALAGYNEQFF. CDR3 nucleotide sequence: TGTGCCAGCAGCCAAGAAGCACTAGCGGGTTACAATGAGCAGTTCTTC.

For the CDR3, the DNA is TGTGCCAGCAGCCCCAGGGACAGGGTGAATGAGCAGTTCTTC. It yields the protein CASSPRDRVNEQFF. The chain is built from TRBV11-3 and TRBJ2-1; TRBD1 aligns across 9 bases. The ends lost 5 bases at V and 7 bases at J; junction bases unmatched: 6. The CDR3 contains 14 residues. Germline-derived CDR1 and CDR2 are SGHNT and YENEEA.

This chain links TRBV6-2 or TRBV6-3 with TRBJ2-1; 9 bases are shared with TRBD1. This CDR3 region has 14 residues. Germline assignment: CDR1 MNHEY and CDR2 SVGEGT. The trim removed 5 bases at V and 4 bases at J, leaving 3 bases unmatched. The CDR3 DNA sequence: TGTGCCAGCAGTAAGGACAGGGGATACAATGAGCAGTTCTTC. Encoded protein: CASSKDRGYNEQFF.

The J gene is TRBJ2-5, the V gene TRBV27; D possibly corresponds to TRBD1 (6 bases). The CDR3 totals 13 residues. V gave up 5 bases and J gave up 2 bases, with 9 bases separating them. CDR1 and CDR2 (germline): MNHEY, SMNVEV (reference sequence). DNA for the CDR3: TGTGCCAGCAGTCCCGGACAGCAAGAGACCCAGTACTTC. This codes for CASSPGQQETQYF.

The chain uses TRBV2 and TRBJ2-4, with D possibly matching TRBD2 (5 bases). CDR1 is SNHLY, CDR2 FYNNEI, per germline. V lost 4 bases to trimming and J lost 1 base, with 11 bases between them. This CDR3 region has 15 residues. The CDR3 loop reads CASSVESGAKNIQYF. CDR3 sequence (DNA): TGTGCCAGCAGTGTGGAGTCGGGGGCCAAAAACATTCAGTACTTC.

This chain connects TRBV16 to TRBJ1-1, with D perhaps matching TRBD1 (5 bases). The V end lost 1 base, the J end lost 5 bases, and 26 bases lay between the germline ends. The CDR3 loop spans 19 amino acids. In germline, CDR1 is KGHSY, CDR2 FQNENV. In nucleotides, the CDR3 is TGTGCCAGCAGCCAATTGAGCAAGTCCCAGGGTCATTTTGGGACTGAAGCTTTCTTT. It codes for CASSQLSKSQGHFGTEAFF. The full variable domain, rest sourced from reference TRBV16 and TRBJ1-1, is GEEVAQTPKHLVRGEGQKAKLYCAPIKGHSYVFWYQQVLKNEFKFLISFQNENVFDETGMPKERFSAKCLPNSPCSLEIQATKLEDSAVYFCASSQLSKSQGHFGTEAFFGQGTRLTVV.

The rearrangement joins TRBV11-3 to TRBJ2-1, with a possible D match to TRBD2 (6 bases). The germline V and J ends were trimmed by 5 bases and 0 bases, with 14 bases remaining between them. This CDR3 spans 16 amino acids. The germline V gene encodes CDR1 SGHNT and CDR2 YENEEA. The CDR3 loop reads CASSPGGVSSYNEQFF. The DNA of the CDR3 is TGTGCCAGCAGCCCAGGAGGGGTAAGCTCCTACAATGAGCAGTTCTTC.

Concerning this clone: Other DNA sequences in the same sample also yield this CDR3. The V and J genes are TRBV18 and TRBJ1-5, with TRBD1 identical over 8 bases. The CDR3 loop spans 14 amino acids. Germline V gives CDR1 KGHSH, CDR2 LQKENI. The V and J ends lost 3 bases and 2 bases, in that order; junction bases with no gene match: 0. CDR3 in amino acids: CASSPDRGNQPQHF. The CDR3, as DNA: TGTGCCAGCTCACCGGACAGGGGCAATCAGCCCCAGCATTTT.

The rearrangement links TRBV7-8 to TRBJ1-2; TRBD1 aligns across 8 bases. From germline, CDR1 is SGHVS and CDR2 FQNEAQ. There are 14 residues in the CDR3. The ends lost 5 bases at V and 4 bases at J; junction bases unmatched: 6. CDR3 coding DNA: TGTGCCAGCAGCCCAAGGGGACAGGTCTATGGCTACACCTTC. Amino acids: CASSPRGQVYGYTF. Full variable domain (rest looked up from reference TRBV7-8 and TRBJ1-2): GAGVSQSPRYKVAKRGQDVALRCDPISGHVSLFWYQQALGQGPEFLTYFQNEAQLDKSGLPSDRFFAERPEGSVSTLKIQRTQQEDSAVYLCASSPRGQVYGYTFGSGTRLTVV.

The chain's CDR3 is CASSQDWRAGTHEQYF. CDR3 nucleotide sequence: TGCGCCAGCAGCCAAGATTGGAGGGCGGGGACCCACGAGCAGTACTTC. The chain employs TRBV4-3 and TRBJ2-7, with D possibly TRBD2 on 6 matching bases. The V end lost 0 bases, the J end lost 5 bases, and 17 bases lay between the germline ends. The CDR3 runs 16 residues. CDR1 and CDR2 from the germline V gene are LGHNA and YSLEER.

The chain joins TRBV18 to TRBJ2-1; 8 positions agree with TRBD1. The CDR3 consists of 14 residues. Trimming cost V 6 bases and J 8 bases; bases outside gene matches: 9. Germline-derived CDR1 and CDR2 are KGHSH and LQKENI. The CDR3 coding sequence is TGTGCCAGCTCCTTTGGACAGGGACGGGATGAGCAGTTCTTC. Translated: CASSFGQGRDEQFF.

The chain employs TRBV7-6 and TRBJ1-1; 7 nucleotides match TRBD1. The CDR3 is 16 residues long. Germline V lookup: CDR1 SGHVS, CDR2 FNYEAQ. Trimming took 5 bases from V and 3 from J; bases not matched to a gene: 12. The CDR3 coding sequence is TGTGCCAGCAGCCCCCAAAGGGGACAGTTACACACTGAAGCTTTCTTT. It codes for CASSPQRGQLHTEAFF.

The chain recombines TRBV4-3 with TRBJ2-3, with 9 positions matching TRBD2. The V and J ends lost 3 bases and 0 bases, in that order; junction bases with no gene match: 22. CDR1 and CDR2 from the germline V gene are LGHNA and YSLEER. There are 22 residues in the CDR3. The CDR3: CASSHDLVISGSILTSTDTQYF. In nucleotides, the CDR3 is TGCGCCAGCAGCCACGATTTGGTTATTAGCGGGAGCATCCTTACTAGCACAGATACGCAGTATTTT.

The chain combines TRBV19 with TRBJ2-1, with D possibly matching TRBD1 (7 bases). V was clipped by 6 bases and J by 6 bases, with 27 bases between them. CDR3 length equals 18 residues. Germline V lookup: CDR1 LNHDA, CDR2 SQIVND (reference sequence). The CDR3 sequence is CASSKLKAGGQGGNEQFF. The CDR3 nucleotides are TGTGCCAGTAGCAAATTAAAGGCAGGTGGGCAGGGGGGCAATGAGCAGTTCTTC.

This clone was recorded once. The V and J genes are TRBV6-2 or TRBV6-3 and TRBJ2-7; 12 bases match TRBD2. In germline, CDR1 is MNHEY, CDR2 SVGEGT. This CDR3 region has 17 residues. The J segment lost 2 bases and the V segment lost 5 bases, leaving 10 bases of the junction unmatched. CDR3 nucleotides: TGTGCCAGCAGTAAACCCATCACTAGCGGGAGGACCTACGAGCAGTACTTC. It encodes CASSKPITSGRTYEQYF.

V usage is TRBV30 and J usage is TRBJ1-4, with D unclear. In germline, CDR1 is GTSNPN, CDR2 SVGIG (reference sequence). This CDR3 is 14 amino acids long. V lost 1 base to trimming and J lost 0 bases, with 6 bases between them. Written as DNA, the CDR3 is TGTGCCTGGAGTGGCTATGCAACTAATGAAAAACTGTTTTTT. It encodes CAWSGYATNEKLFF.

The chain links TRBV11-2 to TRBJ2-1, with a tentative D call TRBD1 (6 bases). The CDR3 runs to 15 residues. Trimming removed 2 bases from V and 5 bases from J, with 13 bases in between. Germline V lookup: CDR1 SGHAT, CDR2 FQNNGV. The CDR3 here is CASSLLLQGNNEQFF. The CDR3 DNA is TGTGCCAGCAGCTTACTCCTACAGGGTAACAATGAGCAGTTCTTC.

The V and J genes are TRBV30 and TRBJ2-2; 9 nucleotides line up with TRBD2. The CDR3 sequence is 16 residues long. The J segment lost 3 bases and the V segment lost 0 bases, leaving 5 bases of the junction unmatched. CDR1 is GTSNPN and CDR2 is SVGIG in the germline V gene (reference sequence). The CDR3 here is CAWSVRPSGDTGELFF. CDR3 coding DNA: TGTGCCTGGAGTGTACGTCCTAGCGGGGACACCGGGGAGCTGTTTTTT.

The chain joins TRBV7-9 to TRBJ1-4, with D hard to call. The CDR3 has 14 residues. V was cut by 7 bases and J by 2 bases, with 11 bases left in between. From germline, CDR1 is SEHNR and CDR2 FQNEAQ (reference sequence). CDR3 residues: CASNAGGTNEKLFF. CDR3 bases: TGTGCCAGCAACGCAGGTGGGACTAATGAAAAACTGTTTTTT.

This chain links TRBV21-1 with TRBJ2-1; no check of the table's D call, TRBD2, against the DNA was made. TRBV21-1 is annotated as a pseudogene. This CDR3 comprises 22 residues. CDR3 region: CASSKTPLLTSGGTSPYNEQFF. CDR3 coding DNA: TGTGCCAGCAGCAAAACACCCCTATTGACTAGCGGGGGGACATCACCCTACAATGAGCAGTTCTTC.

In this sample, this clone turned up once. The chain couples TRBV15 to TRBJ2-5, with a weak D call TRBD1 (6 bases). The germline CDR1 and CDR2 sequences are LNHNV and YYDKDF (reference sequence). This CDR3 comprises 14 residues. V lost 3 bases, J lost 3 bases, and 11 bases lay in between. This chain's CDR3 is CATSRGDIEETQYF. CDR3 sequence (DNA): TGTGCCACCAGCAGGGGGGACATAGAAGAGACCCAGTACTTC. Supplemented by reference TRBV15 and TRBJ2-5, the full variable domain reads DAMVIQNPRYQVTQFGKPVTLSCSQTLNHNVMYWYQQKSSQAPKLLFHYYDKDFNNEADTPDNFQSRRPNTSFCFLDIRSPGLGDTAMYLCATSRGDIEETQYFGPGTRLLVL.

This chain uses TRBV6-5 with TRBJ1-2; D may be TRBD1 (5 bases). V lost 6 bases to trimming and J lost 3 bases, with 11 bases between them. Germline V gene lookup returns CDR1 MNHEY and CDR2 SVGAGI. The CDR3 has 13 amino acids. The CDR3 loop is CASSPAGDYGYTF. The CDR3 DNA is TGTGCCAGCAGCCCCGCGGGGGACTATGGCTACACCTTC.